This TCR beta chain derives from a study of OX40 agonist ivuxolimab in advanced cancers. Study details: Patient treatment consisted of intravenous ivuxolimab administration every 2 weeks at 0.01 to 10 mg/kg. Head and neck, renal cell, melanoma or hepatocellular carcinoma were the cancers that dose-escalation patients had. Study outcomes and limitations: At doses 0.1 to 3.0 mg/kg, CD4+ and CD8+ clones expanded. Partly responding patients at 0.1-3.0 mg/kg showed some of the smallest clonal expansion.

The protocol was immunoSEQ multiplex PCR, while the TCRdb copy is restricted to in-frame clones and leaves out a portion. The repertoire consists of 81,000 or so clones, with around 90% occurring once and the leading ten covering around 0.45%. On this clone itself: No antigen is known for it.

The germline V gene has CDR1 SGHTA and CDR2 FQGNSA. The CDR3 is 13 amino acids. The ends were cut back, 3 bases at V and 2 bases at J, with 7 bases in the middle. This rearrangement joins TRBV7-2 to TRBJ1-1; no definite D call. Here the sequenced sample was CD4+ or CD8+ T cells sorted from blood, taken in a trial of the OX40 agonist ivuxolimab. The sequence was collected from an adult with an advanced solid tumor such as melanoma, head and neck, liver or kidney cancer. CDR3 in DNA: TGTGCCAGCAGCTTTAGTTTTAACACTGAAGCTTTCTTT. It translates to CASSFSFNTEAFF.